This is a list of T cell receptor beta chains from one sample in a study of blood T cell repertoires in COVID-19. The method was immunoSEQ multiplex PCR; TCRdb's version includes in-frame clones alone and lacks a portion of them. The sample comprises 250,000 or so clones, around 90% of which are singletons, and 0.9% to 1% rests with the top ten. Source material: peripheral blood. Every receptor here comes from a woman between 40 and 55 years old who had recovered from COVID-19. CDR3s include the opening cysteine and the closing phenylalanine or tryptophan. A D gene is named only where the DNA matches it firmly. Clone size is shown for a subset of rows, as once, few, many or a class of expanded clone.

V	size	D	length	J	CDR3	DNA
TRBV7-7	.	TRBD2	20	TRBJ2-5	CASSLAPRGGRAGYQETQYF	TGTGCTAGCAGCTTAGCCCCCCGGGGCGGGAGGGCCGGGTACCAAGAGACCCAGTACTTC
TRBV6-5	.	.	16	TRBJ1-4	CASSYLTVATNEKLFF	TGTGCCAGCAGTTACCTTACAGTTGCAACTAATGAAAAACTGTTTTTT
TRBV27	.	.	13	TRBJ1-4	CASSLAHWEKLFF	TGTGCCAGCAGTTTAGCCCACTGGGAAAAACTGTTTTTT
TRBV6-5	.	.	14	TRBJ2-1	CASSRVASYNEQFF	TGTGCCAGCAGTCGGGTAGCGTCCTACAATGAGCAGTTCTTC
TRBV19	.	TRBD1	15	TRBJ2-3	CASSLRDRDADTQYF	TGTGCCAGTAGTCTCCGGGACAGGGACGCAGATACGCAGTATTTT
TRBV5-1	.	TRBD1	15	TRBJ1-2	CASSPQGASNYGYTF	TGCGCCAGCAGCCCACAGGGGGCCTCTAACTATGGCTACACCTTC
TRBV7-8	.	TRBD2	17	TRBJ2-6	CASSLPTGAGGANVLTF	TGTGCCAGCAGCTTACCGACGGGAGCGGGGGGGGCCAACGTCCTGACTTTC
TRBV6-5	.	TRBD2	15	TRBJ2-2	CASGLAGGNTGELFF	TGTGCCAGCGGTCTGGCGGGAGGGAACACCGGGGAGCTGTTTTTT
TRBV30	.	TRBD2	11	TRBJ2-1	CAWSRREGRFF	TGTGCCTGGAGTAGGAGGGAGGGGAGGTTCTTC
TRBV7-2	.	TRBD1	15	TRBJ1-1	CASSLVGGQHTEAFF	TGTGCCAGCAGCTTAGTAGGGGGACAGCACACTGAAGCTTTCTTT
TRBV18	once	.	14	TRBJ2-7	CASSPPGVDREQYF	TGTGCCAGCTCACCACCAGGGGTGGATCGCGAGCAGTACTTC